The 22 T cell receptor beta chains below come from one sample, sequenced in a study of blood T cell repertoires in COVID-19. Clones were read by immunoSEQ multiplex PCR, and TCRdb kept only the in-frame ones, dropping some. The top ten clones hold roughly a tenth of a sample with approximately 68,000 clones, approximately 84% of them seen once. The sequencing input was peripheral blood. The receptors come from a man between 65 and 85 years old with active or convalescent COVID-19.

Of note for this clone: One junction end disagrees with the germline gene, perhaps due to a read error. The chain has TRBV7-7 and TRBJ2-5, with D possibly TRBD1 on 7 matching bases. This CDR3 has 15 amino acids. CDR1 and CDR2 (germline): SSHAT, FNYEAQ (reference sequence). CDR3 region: CASSLAGQFQETQYF. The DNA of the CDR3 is TGTGCTAGCAGCTTGGCGGGACAGTTCCAAGAGACCCAGTACTTC.

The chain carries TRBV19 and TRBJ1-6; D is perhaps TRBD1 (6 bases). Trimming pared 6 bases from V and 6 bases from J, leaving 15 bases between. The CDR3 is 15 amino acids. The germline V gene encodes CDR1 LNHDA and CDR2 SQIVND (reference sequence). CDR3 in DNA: TGTGCCAGTAGGACGAACAGGGTTACTAATTCACCCCTCCACTTT. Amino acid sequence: CASRTNRVTNSPLHF.

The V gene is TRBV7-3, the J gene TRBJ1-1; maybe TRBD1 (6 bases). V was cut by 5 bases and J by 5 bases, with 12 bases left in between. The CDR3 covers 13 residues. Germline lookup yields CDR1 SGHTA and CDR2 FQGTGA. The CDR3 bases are TGTGCCAGCAGCCGCGAAAGGGGGACTGAAGCTTTCTTT. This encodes CASSRERGTEAFF.

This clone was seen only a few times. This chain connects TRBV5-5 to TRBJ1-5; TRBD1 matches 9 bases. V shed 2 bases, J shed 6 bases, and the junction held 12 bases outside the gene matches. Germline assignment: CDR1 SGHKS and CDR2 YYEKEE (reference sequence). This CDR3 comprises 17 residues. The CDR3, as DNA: TGTGCCAGCAGCTTCACCGCCGGGACAGGGTATGGTCAGCCCCAGCATTTT. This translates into CASSFTAGTGYGQPQHF.

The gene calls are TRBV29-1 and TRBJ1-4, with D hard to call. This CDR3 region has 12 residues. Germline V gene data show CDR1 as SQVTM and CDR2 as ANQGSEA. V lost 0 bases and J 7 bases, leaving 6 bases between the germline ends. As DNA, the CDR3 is TGCAGCGTTGAAGATTTCCGTGAAAAACTGTTTTTT. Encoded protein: CSVEDFREKLFF.

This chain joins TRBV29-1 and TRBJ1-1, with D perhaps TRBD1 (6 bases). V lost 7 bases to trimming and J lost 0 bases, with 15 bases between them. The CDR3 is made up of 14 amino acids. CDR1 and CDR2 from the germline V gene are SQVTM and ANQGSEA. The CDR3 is CSAVDRALNTEAFF. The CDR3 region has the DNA TGCAGCGCCGTGGACAGAGCGTTGAACACTGAAGCTTTCTTT.

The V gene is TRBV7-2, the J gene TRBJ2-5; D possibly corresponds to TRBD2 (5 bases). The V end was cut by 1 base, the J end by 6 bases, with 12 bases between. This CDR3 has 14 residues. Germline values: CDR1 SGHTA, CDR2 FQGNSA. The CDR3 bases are TGTGCCAGCAGCTTAGTTATCGGGGATCAGACCCAGTACTTC. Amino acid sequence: CASSLVIGDQTQYF.

DNA for the CDR3: TGTGCCAGCAGCTTCCAAGGGGGCAACACTGAAGCTTTCTTT. Protein product: CASSFQGGNTEAFF. J is TRBJ1-1 and V is TRBV7-2; 7 bases are a match to TRBD1. CDR3 length equals 14 residues. The germline V gene encodes CDR1 SGHTA and CDR2 FQGNSA. Losses at the gene ends were 3 bases for V and 2 bases for J; bases not matched to a gene: 3.

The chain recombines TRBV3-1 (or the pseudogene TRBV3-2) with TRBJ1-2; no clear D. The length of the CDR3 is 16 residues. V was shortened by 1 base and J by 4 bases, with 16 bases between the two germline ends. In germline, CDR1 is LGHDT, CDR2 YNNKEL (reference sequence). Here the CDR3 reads CASSQVSAGRGYGYTF. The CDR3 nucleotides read TGTGCCAGCAGCCAAGTCTCGGCTGGACGGGGCTATGGCTACACCTTC.

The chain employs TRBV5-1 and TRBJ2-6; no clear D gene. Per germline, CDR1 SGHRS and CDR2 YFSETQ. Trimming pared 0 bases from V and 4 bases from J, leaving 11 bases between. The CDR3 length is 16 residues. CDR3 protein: CASSLELTAGANVLTF. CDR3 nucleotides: TGCGCCAGCAGCTTGGAGTTAACAGCCGGGGCCAACGTCCTGACTTTC.

CDR3 protein: CASRILRAEKLFF. CDR3 nucleotide sequence: TGTGCCAGCAGAATACTGAGGGCTGAAAAACTGTTTTTT. V and J are TRBV6-5 and TRBJ1-4; D gene ambiguous. This CDR3 contains 13 residues. CDR1 MNHEY and CDR2 SVGAGI come from the germline V gene. The V end lost 6 bases, the J end lost 7 bases, and 12 bases lay between the germline ends.

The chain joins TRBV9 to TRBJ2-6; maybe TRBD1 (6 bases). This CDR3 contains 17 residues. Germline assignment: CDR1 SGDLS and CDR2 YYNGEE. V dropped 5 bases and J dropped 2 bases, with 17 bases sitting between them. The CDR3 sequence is CASSGLSGTTGANVLTF. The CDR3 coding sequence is TGTGCCAGCAGTGGACTCTCCGGGACAACTGGGGCCAACGTCCTGACTTTC.

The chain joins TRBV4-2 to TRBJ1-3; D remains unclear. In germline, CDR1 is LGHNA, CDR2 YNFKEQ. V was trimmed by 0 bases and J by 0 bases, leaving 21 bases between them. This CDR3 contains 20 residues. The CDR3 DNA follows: TGTGCCAGCAGCCAAGATGCCACCCGTGGGAGACTATACTCTGGAAACACCATATATTTT. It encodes CASSQDATRGRLYSGNTIYF.

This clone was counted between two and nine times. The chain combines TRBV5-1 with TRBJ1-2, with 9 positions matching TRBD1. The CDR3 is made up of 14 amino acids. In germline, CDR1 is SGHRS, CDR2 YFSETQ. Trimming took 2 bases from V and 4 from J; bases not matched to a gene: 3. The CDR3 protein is CASSLGDRAYGYTF. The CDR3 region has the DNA TGCGCCAGCAGCTTAGGGGACAGGGCCTATGGCTACACCTTC.

The CDR3, as DNA: TGCGCCAGCAGCCAAGGAGGAGGTCAGACAGGGTTTTTCCGAGAGACCCAGTACTTC. It yields the protein CASSQGGGQTGFFRETQYF. V and J are TRBV4-1 and TRBJ2-5; 7 bases fit TRBD1. From germline, CDR1 is MGHRA and CDR2 YSYEKL. The CDR3 runs to 19 residues. The V and J ends lost 1 base and 4 bases, in that order; junction bases with no gene match: 18.

The CDR3 sequence is CASSINRAYNEKLFF. CDR3 nucleotide sequence: TGCGCCAGCAGCATTAACAGGGCTTATAATGAAAAACTGTTTTTT. The V call is TRBV5-1, the J call TRBJ1-4; maybe TRBD1 (6 bases). Germline CDR1 SGHRS, CDR2 YFSETQ. V was cut by 4 bases and J by 4 bases, with 14 bases left in between. CDR3 length: 15 amino acids.

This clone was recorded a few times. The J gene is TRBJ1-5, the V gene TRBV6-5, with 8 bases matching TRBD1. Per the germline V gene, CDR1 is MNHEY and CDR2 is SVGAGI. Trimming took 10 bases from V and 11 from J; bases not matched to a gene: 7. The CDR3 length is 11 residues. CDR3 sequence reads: CATGQGQSQHF. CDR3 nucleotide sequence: TGTGCCACCGGACAGGGCCAATCCCAGCATTTT.

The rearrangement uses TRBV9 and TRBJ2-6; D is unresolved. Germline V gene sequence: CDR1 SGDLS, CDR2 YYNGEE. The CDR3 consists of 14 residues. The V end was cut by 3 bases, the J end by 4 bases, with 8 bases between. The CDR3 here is CASSAGSGANVLTF. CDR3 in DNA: TGTGCCAGCAGCGCCGGGTCGGGGGCCAACGTCCTGACTTTC.

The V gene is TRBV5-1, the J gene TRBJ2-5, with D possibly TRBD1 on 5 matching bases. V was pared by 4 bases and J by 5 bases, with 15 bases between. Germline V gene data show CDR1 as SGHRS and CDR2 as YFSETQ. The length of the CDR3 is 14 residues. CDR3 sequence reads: CASSAGQFEETQYF. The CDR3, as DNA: TGCGCCAGCAGCGCAGGGCAATTCGAGGAGACCCAGTACTTC.

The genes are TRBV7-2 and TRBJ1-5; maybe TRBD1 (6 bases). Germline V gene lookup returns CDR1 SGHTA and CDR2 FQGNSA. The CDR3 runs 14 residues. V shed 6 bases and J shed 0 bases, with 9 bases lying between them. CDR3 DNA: TGTGCCAGCAGTTCGACAGGTAGCAATCAGCCCCAGCATTTT. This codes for CASSSTGSNQPQHF.

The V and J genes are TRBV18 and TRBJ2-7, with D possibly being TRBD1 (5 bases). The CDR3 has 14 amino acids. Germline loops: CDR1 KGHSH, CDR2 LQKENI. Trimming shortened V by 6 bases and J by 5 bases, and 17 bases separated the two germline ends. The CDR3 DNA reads TGTGCCAGCTCCCTCTCAGGGCCAGCCAACGAGCAGTACTTC. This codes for CASSLSGPANEQYF. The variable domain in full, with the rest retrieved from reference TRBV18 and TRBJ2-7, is NAGVMQNPRHLVRRRGQEARLRCSPMKGHSHVYWYRQLPEEGLKFMVYLQKENIIDESGMPKERFSAEFPKEGPSILRIQQVVRGDSAAYFCASSLSGPANEQYFGPGTRLTVT.

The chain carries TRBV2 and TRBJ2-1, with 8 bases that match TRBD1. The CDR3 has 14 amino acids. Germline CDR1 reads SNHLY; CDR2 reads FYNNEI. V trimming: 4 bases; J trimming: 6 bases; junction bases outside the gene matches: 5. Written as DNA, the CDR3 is TGTGCCAGCAGTGCCAGGACAGGGTTCAATGAGCAGTTCTTC. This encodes CASSARTGFNEQFF. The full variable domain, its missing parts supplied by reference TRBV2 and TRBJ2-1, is EPEVTQTPSHQVTQMGQEVILRCVPISNHLYFYWYRQILGQKVEFLVSFYNNEISEKSEIFDDQFSVERPDGSNFTLKIRSTKLEDSAMYFCASSARTGFNEQFFGPGTRLTVL.